This T cell receptor (beta chain) appears in the sequencing data of a study of cytomegalovirus exposure and HLA in healthy donors. Overall study findings and caveats: Within the data, a cluster of highly shared sequence variants was likely a sequencing artifact. Across all donors, roughly uniform sequencing depth was an assumption of the presence/absence analyses.

The PCR employed 60 Vbeta primers together with 13 Jbeta primers. Generated by immunoSEQ multiplex PCR, the TCRdb table keeps only in-frame clones and is missing some. The repertoire holds 99,000 or so clones, with about four fifths as singletons. The CDR3 length is 13 residues. V lost 5 bases to trimming and J lost 10 bases; unmatched junction nucleotides: 8. Per the germline V gene, CDR1 is SEHNR and CDR2 is FQNEAQ (reference sequence). As to this clone: Its target is unknown.

The chain joins TRBV7-9 to TRBJ1-5; 7 nucleotides line up with TRBD1. This receptor was taken from a man in his forties in good health and CMV-seronegative. The sample taken for sequencing was PBMCs. CDR3 coding DNA: TGTGCCAGCAGCCCTGGACAGGCCGGTCCCCAGCATTTT. It is translated as CASSPGQAGPQHF.